The 32 T cell receptor beta chains given below trace back to one sample, sequenced in a study of OX40 agonist ivuxolimab in advanced cancers. Libraries were made using the immunoSEQ multiplex PCR assay. Imported from immuneACCESS, the table was reduced by TCRdb to in-frame sequences with V and J called. These copies leave out some clones; in studies compared against another copy, an unresolved V gene accounts for under half, and the cause of the remainder is not known. The sample table shows about 75,000 clones, and 86% are seen once. Approximately 8% of the sample comes from the top ten. The starting material was CD4+ or CD8+ T cells sorted from blood, obtained in a trial of the OX40 agonist ivuxolimab. Receptors were obtained from an adult with an advanced solid tumor such as melanoma, head and neck, liver or kidney cancer.

The chain recombines TRBV9 with TRBJ1-3, with TRBD1 identical over 7 bases. The V gene's germline CDR1 is SGDLS and CDR2 YYNGEE. With V trimmed by 4 bases and J by 3 bases, 7 bases remained unmatched. The CDR3 loop spans 15 amino acids. The CDR3 DNA sequence: TGTGCCAGCAGCCCACGACAGGGTGATGGAAACACCATATATTTT. Translating gives CASSPRQGDGNTIYF.

The chain uses TRBV5-4 and TRBJ1-1, with D maybe TRBD1 (5 bases). Germline values: CDR1 SGHNT, CDR2 YYREEE (reference sequence). The CDR3 covers 13 residues. V was trimmed by 3 bases and J by 0 bases, leaving 6 bases between them. CDR3 protein: CASSSTVNTEAFF. CDR3 in DNA: TGTGCCAGCAGCTCGACAGTGAACACTGAAGCTTTCTTT.

This chain links TRBV29-1 with TRBJ1-5; TRBD1 matches 9 bases. CDR1 is SQVTM, CDR2 ANQGSEA, per germline. V lost 7 bases to trimming and J lost 5 bases; unmatched junction nucleotides: 6. The CDR3 is made up of 13 amino acids. The CDR3 is CSARTGVDQPQHF. CDR3 in DNA: TGCAGCGCCCGGACAGGGGTTGATCAGCCCCAGCATTTT.

This sequence joins TRBV2 and TRBJ2-5; no definite D call. This CDR3 is 13 amino acids long. Trimming left V 5 bases short and J 7 bases short, with 14 bases between. Germline V gives CDR1 SNHLY, CDR2 FYNNEI. CDR3 in DNA: TGTGCCAGCAGTAGGGCCCCCTCAGTGACCCAGTACTTC. It yields the protein CASSRAPSVTQYF.

The chain carries TRBV6-6 and TRBJ2-7, with D perhaps being TRBD1 or TRBD2 (5 bases each). This CDR3 region has 15 residues. The germline V gene has CDR1 MNHNY and CDR2 SVGAGI (reference sequence). V dropped 6 bases and J dropped 1 base, with 16 bases sitting between them. The CDR3 sequence is CASSIGTPPSYEQYF. The DNA of the CDR3 is TGTGCCAGCAGCATCGGGACCCCCCCATCCTACGAGCAGTACTTC.

Turning to this clone: This CDR3 is also generated by other DNA sequences in the sample. V gene TRBV5-8 combines with J gene TRBJ2-5, with TRBD1 as a possible D gene (5 bases). Trimming pared 2 bases from V and 4 bases from J, leaving 9 bases between. Germline V gene lookup returns CDR1 SGHTS and CDR2 YDEGEE. The length of the CDR3 is 13 residues. CDR3 sequence reads: CASSFYQGETQYF. The CDR3 coding sequence is TGTGCCAGCAGCTTTTACCAGGGAGAGACCCAGTACTTC.

The rearrangement links TRBV2 to TRBJ2-2; 8 bases match TRBD1. With V trimmed by 6 bases and J by 7 bases, 7 bases remained unmatched. Germline CDR1 SNHLY, CDR2 FYNNEI. This CDR3 is built from 14 residues. The CDR3 loop reads CASRDREQGGELFF. The CDR3 region has the DNA TGTGCCAGCAGGGACAGGGAGCAGGGCGGGGAGCTGTTTTTT.

The chain is built from TRBV28 and TRBJ2-7; 12 bases fit TRBD1. Germline CDR1 MDHEN, CDR2 SYDVKM. Trimming cost V 6 bases and J 6 bases; bases outside gene matches: 9. This CDR3 is built from 15 residues. Written as DNA, the CDR3 is TGTGCCAGCAGGCCTCGGGACAGGGGGCTCCTCGAGCAGTACTTC. This codes for CASRPRDRGLLEQYF.

The chain links TRBV19 to TRBJ1-5; 8 bases line up with TRBD1. CDR3 length: 21 amino acids. From germline, CDR1 is LNHDA and CDR2 SQIVND (reference sequence). V shed 0 bases and J 0 bases; nucleotides not matched to a gene: 16. CDR3 amino acids: CASSIESLGQGALNSNQPQHF. The CDR3, as DNA: TGTGCCAGTAGTATAGAGAGTTTGGGGCAGGGGGCTTTGAATAGCAATCAGCCCCAGCATTTT.

The rearrangement links TRBV18 to TRBJ1-1, with TRBD1 matching 10 bases. With V trimmed by 6 bases and J by 2 bases, 3 bases remained unmatched. In germline, CDR1 is KGHSH, CDR2 LQKENI. The CDR3 is 14 amino acids. The CDR3: CASSGDRGNTEAFF. For the CDR3, the DNA is TGTGCCAGCTCGGGGGACAGGGGAAACACTGAAGCTTTCTTT.

A single count supports this clone. The rearrangement joins TRBV6-5 to TRBJ1-1, with TRBD1 identical over 10 bases. CDR3 length: 14 amino acids. V shed 4 bases, J shed 6 bases, and the junction held 5 bases outside the gene matches. Germline-derived CDR1 and CDR2 are MNHEY and SVGAGI. CDR3 region: CASSSRDRGPEAFF. The CDR3 DNA sequence: TGTGCCAGCAGTTCCCGGGACAGGGGTCCTGAAGCTTTCTTT.

The J gene is TRBJ1-4, the V gene TRBV6-1, with TRBD1 as a possible D gene (6 bases). Trimming left V 8 bases short and J 7 bases short, with 11 bases between. The germline V gene encodes CDR1 MNHNS and CDR2 SASEGT. The CDR3 totals 12 residues. The CDR3 DNA is TGTGCCAGCCGAGGGGGGGCTGAAAAACTGTTTTTT. It specifies CASRGGAEKLFF.

The chain couples TRBV27 to TRBJ2-3, with a tentative D call TRBD1 (5 bases). The germline V gene encodes CDR1 MNHEY and CDR2 SMNVEV (reference sequence). The V end lost 3 bases, the J end lost 3 bases, and 10 bases lay between the germline ends. CDR3 length: 14 amino acids. CDR3 loop: CASSFSRGTDTQYF. The CDR3 bases are TGTGCCAGCAGTTTTTCTAGGGGTACAGATACGCAGTATTTT.

The V and J genes are TRBV9 and TRBJ2-2, with D perhaps assigned TRBD1 or TRBD2 (5 bases each). V shed 3 bases and J shed 4 bases, with 13 bases lying between them. Germline V gene lookup returns CDR1 SGDLS and CDR2 YYNGEE. The CDR3 is 15 residues long. CDR3 bases: TGTGCCAGCAGCGACAAGGGGACGGTCACCGGGGAGCTGTTTTTT. It is translated as CASSDKGTVTGELFF. The variable domain in full, completed from reference TRBV9 and TRBJ2-2, reads DSGVTQTPKHLITATGQRVTLRCSPRSGDLSVYWYQQSLDQGLQFLIQYYNGEERAKGNILERFSAQQFPDLHSELNLSSLELGDSALYFCASSDKGTVTGELFFGEGSRLTVL.

The rearrangement joins TRBV5-1 to TRBJ2-2, with D possibly matching TRBD2 (5 bases). The V and J ends lost 5 bases and 5 bases respectively, with 10 bases between them. Germline assignment: CDR1 SGHRS and CDR2 YFSETQ. The length of the CDR3 is 13 residues. The DNA for the CDR3 is TGCGCCAGCAGTCCACTAGGTACCGGGGAGCTGTTTTTT. Translating gives CASSPLGTGELFF.

The chain carries TRBV6-5 and TRBJ2-7; the match to TRBD2 covers 7 bases. The ends lost 8 bases at V and 3 bases at J; junction bases unmatched: 1. The V gene's germline CDR1 is MNHEY and CDR2 SVGAGI. The CDR3 totals 11 residues. CDR3 region: CASGLGYEQYF. The DNA of the CDR3 is TGTGCCAGCGGACTAGGCTACGAGCAGTACTTC.

The chain couples TRBV6-6 to TRBJ2-7; TRBD2 agrees at 9 bases. CDR1 is MNHNY and CDR2 is SVGAGI in the germline V gene (reference sequence). V gave up 2 bases and J gave up 2 bases; unmatched junction bases: 4. There are 15 residues in the CDR3. The CDR3 region is CASSYGLAGPYEQYF. The CDR3 DNA reads as TGTGCCAGCAGTTACGGCCTAGCGGGACCCTACGAGCAGTACTTC.

The gene calls are TRBV7-7 and TRBJ2-3, with D possibly TRBD1 on 6 matching bases. Germline V gives CDR1 SSHAT, CDR2 FNYEAQ (reference sequence). The V gene lost 5 bases and the J gene lost 5 bases, with 17 bases spanning the gap. This CDR3 is 15 amino acids long. CDR3 region: CASSPNGGRVDTQYF. The CDR3 nucleotides are TGTGCCAGCAGCCCCAATGGGGGCCGTGTAGATACGCAGTATTTT. The full variable domain, its missing parts supplied by reference TRBV7-7 and TRBJ2-3, is GAGVSQSPRYKVTKRGQDVTLRCDPISSHATLYWYQQALGQGPEFLTYFNYEAQPDKSGLPSDRFSAERPEGSISTLTIQRTEQRDSAMYRCASSPNGGRVDTQYFGPGTRLTVL.

This clone is a singleton in its sample. The rearrangement links TRBV5-1 to TRBJ2-1; TRBD2 aligns across 11 bases. This CDR3 is built from 15 residues. Trimming removed 1 base from V and 9 bases from J; junction bases left unmatched: 6. The germline V gene encodes CDR1 SGHRS and CDR2 YFSETQ. In nucleotides, the CDR3 is TGCGCCAGCAGCTTGACTAGCGGGAGAGCGGGTGAGCAGTTCTTC. Amino acids: CASSLTSGRAGEQFF.

CDR3 residues: CASSENNLGAAGNTIYF. As DNA, the CDR3 is TGTGCCAGCAGTGAAAATAATCTGGGGGCAGCTGGAAACACCATATATTTT. This chain joins TRBV6-1 and TRBJ1-3, with a possible D match to TRBD1 (6 bases). V lost 2 bases to trimming and J lost 2 bases, with 16 bases between them. The CDR3 extends over 17 amino acids. The germline V gene encodes CDR1 MNHNS and CDR2 SASEGT.

The chain carries TRBV4-1 and TRBJ2-1, with 8 nucleotides matching TRBD2. Unmatched junction bases numbered 5, after V lost 4 bases and J lost 9 bases. The CDR3 extends over 13 amino acids. Germline V gene data show CDR1 as MGHRA and CDR2 as YSYEKL. The DNA for the CDR3 is TGCGCCAGCAGCCCCCGCGCGGGGGGTGAGCAGTTCTTC. Translated: CASSPRAGGEQFF.

This chain connects TRBV27 to TRBJ2-5; 12 nucleotides agree with TRBD2. The CDR3 spans 14 residues. Looked up from germline, CDR1 is MNHEY and CDR2 is SMNVEV (reference sequence). V lost 6 bases, J lost 6 bases, and 5 bases stayed unmatched. In nucleotides, the CDR3 is TGTGCCAGCAGCACCCTAGCGGGAGGGCAGACCCAGTACTTC. Translation: CASSTLAGGQTQYF.

The chain carries TRBV19 and TRBJ1-1; D might be TRBD1 (6 bases). CDR1 and CDR2 (germline): LNHDA, SQIVND (reference sequence). The CDR3 totals 13 residues. The V end was cut by 6 bases, the J end by 4 bases, with 12 bases between. The CDR3 DNA is TGTGCCAGTAGACCGACAGGAGGCACTGAAGCTTTCTTT. Its translation is CASRPTGGTEAFF.

This chain connects TRBV28 to TRBJ1-5; no clear D. Trimming stripped 8 bases from V and 3 bases from J, with 14 bases between. The CDR3 runs 14 residues. Germline lookup yields CDR1 MDHEN and CDR2 SYDVKM. Written as DNA, the CDR3 is TGTGCCAGCCGGGAGGTAAATCTCAATCAGCCCCAGCATTTT. It specifies CASREVNLNQPQHF.

This rearrangement joins TRBV19 to TRBJ1-2, with no clear D. This CDR3 contains 13 residues. The germline V and J ends were trimmed by 3 bases and 6 bases, with 11 bases remaining between them. Per germline, CDR1 LNHDA and CDR2 SQIVND (reference sequence). DNA for the CDR3: TGTGCCAGTAGTATGAGAGGCGTCGATGGCTACACCTTC. Protein product: CASSMRGVDGYTF.

The gene calls are TRBV5-4 and TRBJ1-2; D ambiguous. Germline CDR1 is SGHNT and CDR2 is YYREEE (reference sequence). The CDR3 runs 13 residues. Trimming took 0 bases from V and 6 from J, leaving 9 bases between them. The CDR3 region is CASSLAVGDGYTF. CDR3 DNA: TGTGCCAGCAGCTTGGCCGTCGGGGATGGCTACACCTTC.

The CDR3 protein is CASSPRLAGPSYEQYF. In nucleotides, the CDR3 is TGTGCCAGTAGTCCCCGACTAGCGGGGCCCTCCTACGAGCAGTACTTC. The gene calls are TRBV19 and TRBJ2-7, with TRBD2 matching 11 bases. The CDR3 has 16 amino acids. Germline loops: CDR1 LNHDA, CDR2 SQIVND (reference sequence). V shed 5 bases, J shed 0 bases, and the junction held 6 bases outside the gene matches.

The chain joins TRBV5-1 to TRBJ2-3, with 11 nucleotides matching TRBD1. After removal of 4 bases from V and 3 bases from J, the junction contained 1 base not matched to a gene. The CDR3 totals 14 residues. CDR1 is SGHRS, CDR2 YFSETQ, per germline. CDR3 in amino acids: CASSRDRGTDTQYF. CDR3 coding DNA: TGCGCCAGCAGCCGGGACAGGGGGACAGATACGCAGTATTTT.

CDR3 sequence (DNA): TGCGCCAGCAGCTTTGGAGCGGGAGTTTTTCAAGAGACCCAGTACTTC. This gives the protein CASSFGAGVFQETQYF. This chain joins TRBV5-1 and TRBJ2-5; 8 bases match TRBD2. Germline CDR1 reads SGHRS; CDR2 reads YFSETQ. The CDR3 length is 16 residues. Losses at the gene ends were 2 bases for V and 2 bases for J; bases not matched to a gene: 8.

The genes are TRBV2 and TRBJ1-5, with D unresolved. This CDR3 contains 13 residues. V lost 3 bases, J lost 6 bases, and 9 bases lay in between. The germline V gene encodes CDR1 SNHLY and CDR2 FYNNEI. CDR3 coding DNA: TGTGCCAGCAGTGATTTGGGTCTTCAGCCCCAGCATTTT. Translation gives CASSDLGLQPQHF. Full variable domain (rest looked up from reference TRBV2 and TRBJ1-5): EPEVTQTPSHQVTQMGQEVILRCVPISNHLYFYWYRQILGQKVEFLVSFYNNEISEKSEIFDDQFSVERPDGSNFTLKIRSTKLEDSAMYFCASSDLGLQPQHFGDGTRLSIL.

The chain carries TRBV10-1 and TRBJ2-5; D is tentatively TRBD1 or TRBD2 (5 bases each). CDR1 and CDR2 from the germline V gene are WNHNN and SYGVQD (reference sequence). V dropped 0 bases and J dropped 8 bases, with 13 bases sitting between them. The CDR3 is made up of 14 amino acids. The CDR3 nucleotides are TGCGCCAGCAGTGAGTCGGGGACGGCTGGTACCCAGTACTTC. Protein sequence: CASSESGTAGTQYF.

This chain joins TRBV7-3 and TRBJ2-7; 8 bases align to TRBD1. The germline V gene encodes CDR1 SGHTA and CDR2 FQGTGA. The ends lost 5 bases at V and 5 bases at J; junction bases unmatched: 17. This CDR3 is built from 17 residues. The CDR3 region has the DNA TGTGCCAGCAGCCCACCTTGGTTGGGGCAGGGGGCGAACGAGCAGTACTTC. Protein product: CASSPPWLGQGANEQYF.